This TCR beta chain was recorded in a study of T-cell reconstitution after alpha-beta-depleted transplantation in children. Trimming stripped 6 bases from V and 6 bases from J, with 14 bases between. The CDR3 extends over 13 amino acids. Germline V gene lookup returns CDR1 SEHNR and CDR2 FQNEAQ (reference sequence). It was with unique molecular identifiers that the TCRbeta library was prepared. MiXCR was run by TCRdb on the PCR reads, yielding one entry per CDR3 protein. The table lists just over 950,000 distinct CDR3 sequences, about 30% of them singletons. The sequencing here drew on PBMCs, mostly from graft donor cells, taken 360 days after TCRalphabeta/CD19-depleted stem cell transplant. The receptor was isolated from a boy in the first two years of life who had a stem cell transplant for SCID, so the T cells may come from the graft donor. The gene calls are TRBV7-9 and TRBJ1-1; D unresolved. For the CDR3, the DNA is TGTGCCAGCAGGATCGCTGTGCCCCCTGAAGCTTTCTTT. As protein: CASRIAVPPEAFF. The full variable domain, rest sourced from reference TRBV7-9 and TRBJ1-1, is DTGVSQNPRHKITKRGQNVTFRCDPISEHNRLYWYRQTLGQGPEFLTYFQNEAQLEKSRLLSDRFSAERPKGSFSTLEIQRTEQGDSAMYLCASRIAVPPEAFFGQGTRLTVV.